This T cell receptor beta chain was captured in a study of CD8 T cells in Susac syndrome. Broader study findings: The study conceded that relatively few individuals underwent its TCR sequencing and HLA analysis.

Random hexamers were used to reverse transcribe the RNA input (roughly 0.5 to 1 ug). Via MiXCR, TCRdb re-called the immunoSEQ multiplex PCR reads, giving one row per CDR3 protein. Among 300,000 or so distinct CDR3 sequences listed, roughly nine tenths were seen once. Sequencing of TCR beta, carried out with a high-throughput approach, was applied to CD8+ and CD4+ T cells from the blood. This clonotype was seen only a few times. Antigen specificity is unknown. The TCR originated in a human donor with multiple sclerosis. The sample consisted of CD4+ T cells from PBMCs.

The CDR3 protein is CASSPSTAGNQPQHF. CDR3 sequence (DNA): TGTGCCAGCTCACCGTCAACAGCAGGCAATCAGCCCCAGCATTTT. This chain links TRBV18 with TRBJ1-5; D is uncertain. Trimming took off 3 bases at V and 2 bases at J, with 11 bases between the two ends. Germline V CDR1 and CDR2: KGHSH, LQKENI. The CDR3 covers 15 residues.